A single sample is the source of the 9 T cell receptor beta chains below, sequenced in a study of T cell responses to AZD1222 COVID-19 vaccine. Some clones are missing from TCRdb's copy, which holds only in-frame ones; the method was immunoSEQ multiplex PCR. The sample yields just over 90,000 clones, 80% to 90% seen once. The specimen was peripheral blood, collected 28 days after the second AZD1222 dose. These receptors were taken from an adult who received the AZD1222 COVID-19 vaccine.

This clone was found once. The rearrangement joins TRBV3-1 (or the pseudogene TRBV3-2) to TRBJ1-1; D gene uncertain. CDR3 length: 13 amino acids. The V end lost 1 base, the J end lost 12 bases, and 15 bases lay between the germline ends. CDR1 and CDR2 from the germline V gene are LGHDT and YNNKEL (reference sequence). The CDR3 protein is CASSQAGSRGPFF. The DNA of the CDR3 is TGTGCCAGCAGCCAAGCGGGGTCGAGAGGGCCTTTCTTT.

Here the CDR3 DNA reads TGCGCCAGCAGGGACTACAATGAGCAGTTCTTC. This codes for CASRDYNEQFF. V gene TRBV10-2 combines with J gene TRBJ2-1; no clear D. The CDR3 contains 11 residues. The ends were cut back, 6 bases at V and 3 bases at J, with 3 bases in the middle. Per germline, CDR1 WSHSY and CDR2 SAAADI.

This clone appeared a few times. The chain couples TRBV5-1 to TRBJ1-2; 7 bases match TRBD1. V lost 6 bases to trimming and J lost 8 bases; unmatched junction nucleotides: 10. Germline CDR1 is SGHRS and CDR2 is YFSETQ. This CDR3 comprises 13 residues. CDR3 region: CASTTTGSRGYTF. CDR3 DNA: TGCGCCAGCACTACGACAGGGTCGCGAGGCTACACCTTC.

The chain carries TRBV18 and TRBJ1-4; D gene uncertain. Germline CDR1 KGHSH, CDR2 LQKENI. This CDR3 contains 17 residues. V lost 2 bases, J lost 0 bases, and 13 bases lay in between. CDR3 loop: CASSPADPGATNEKLFF. Written as DNA, the CDR3 is TGTGCCAGCTCACCAGCAGATCCGGGTGCAACTAATGAAAAACTGTTTTTT.

The CDR3 is CASSSISGADEAFF. Here the CDR3 DNA reads TGTGCCAGTAGTAGCATATCGGGCGCCGATGAAGCTTTCTTT. The chain employs TRBV19 and TRBJ1-1; D unresolved. From germline, CDR1 is LNHDA and CDR2 SQIVND (reference sequence). V gave up 4 bases and J gave up 7 bases, with 16 bases separating them. This CDR3 is built from 14 residues. Drawing the rest from reference TRBV19 and TRBJ1-1, the complete variable domain is DGGITQSPKYLFRKEGQNVTLSCEQNLNHDAMYWYRQDPGQGLRLIYYSQIVNDFQKGDIAEGYSVSREKKESFPLTVTSAQKNPTAFYLCASSSISGADEAFFGQGTRLTVV.

The chain recombines TRBV3-1 (or the pseudogene TRBV3-2) with TRBJ1-5; 7 bases agree with TRBD1. V dropped 4 bases and J dropped 5; count of bases not matched to a gene: 2. CDR3 size: 13 residues. Germline CDR1 reads LGHDT; CDR2 reads YNNKEL (reference sequence). The CDR3, as DNA: TGTGCCAGCAGCCGAGACAGGGATCAGCCCCAGCATTTT. Translation: CASSRDRDQPQHF.

V gene TRBV5-1 combines with J gene TRBJ1-2, with no clear D. V was cut by 2 bases and J by 2 bases, with 10 bases left in between. CDR1 is SGHRS, CDR2 YFSETQ, per germline. The CDR3 sequence is 14 residues long. As DNA, the CDR3 is TGCGCCAGCAGCTTAGCAAACAGCAACTATGGCTACACCTTC. It codes for CASSLANSNYGYTF.

The V and J genes are TRBV27 and TRBJ1-5; tentative D call: TRBD1 (5 bases). V lost 7 bases to trimming and J lost 6 bases, with 25 bases between them. CDR3 length: 17 residues. Germline CDR1 and CDR2: MNHEY and SMNVEV (reference sequence). CDR3 in amino acids: CASIKVFIRAVSQPQHF. CDR3 in DNA: TGTGCCAGCATAAAGGTATTTATCAGGGCTGTTAGTCAGCCCCAGCATTTT.

The gene calls are TRBV6-2 or TRBV6-3 and TRBJ1-2; tentative D call: TRBD1 (5 bases). The germline V gene encodes CDR1 MNHEY and CDR2 SVGEGT. The ends were cut back, 4 bases at V and 4 bases at J, with 10 bases in the middle. This CDR3 has 13 amino acids. CDR3 loop: CASSWGRTYGYTF. In nucleotides, the CDR3 is TGTGCCAGCAGTTGGGGCAGAACCTATGGCTACACCTTC.